Below are 22 T cell receptor beta chains sequenced from a single sample in a study of T-cell reconstitution after alpha-beta-depleted transplantation in children. Unique molecular identifiers were used in preparing the TCRbeta library. TCRdb reprocessed the PCR reads with MiXCR, giving one entry per CDR3 protein. The sample contains a few hundred thousand distinct CDR3 sequences, 10% to 15% of which appear only once. The sequencing used PBMCs, mostly from graft donor cells, collected 360 days after TCRalphabeta/CD19-depleted stem cell transplant. Receptor source: a male patient younger than 18 who had a stem cell transplant for acute myeloid leukemia, so the T cells may come from the graft donor.

This clonotype was seen many times. V and J are TRBV4-3 and TRBJ2-1; no reliable D call. The germline V gene encodes CDR1 LGHNA and CDR2 YSLEER. Trimming removed 0 bases from V and 8 bases from J, with 23 bases in between. The length of the CDR3 is 18 residues. CDR3 sequence reads: CASSQDIDRESYIYEQFF. CDR3 DNA: TGCGCCAGCAGCCAAGACATCGACCGAGAGAGTTACATCTATGAGCAGTTCTTC.

This chain joins TRBV28 and TRBJ2-2; unclear D gene. The germline V gene has CDR1 MDHEN and CDR2 SYDVKM. V lost 5 bases to trimming and J lost 6 bases, with 16 bases between them. CDR3 size: 15 residues. The CDR3: CASSGFRSYPGELFF. The CDR3 nucleotides are TGTGCCAGCAGTGGGTTCAGGTCCTACCCCGGGGAGCTGTTTTTT.

A few counts support this clonotype. The chain carries TRBV6-4 and TRBJ2-7; D tentatively reads TRBD1 or TRBD2 (5 bases each). This CDR3 spans 15 amino acids. Germline V gene lookup returns CDR1 MRHNA and CDR2 SNTAGT. The V and J ends lost 6 bases and 2 bases respectively, with 17 bases between them. This chain's CDR3 is CASRGEGPYTYEQYF. The CDR3 nucleotides read TGTGCCAGCAGGGGCGAGGGGCCCTACACCTACGAGCAGTACTTC.

This clonotype was detected ten times or more. The chain uses TRBV28 and TRBJ1-4; possibly TRBD1 for D (6 bases). Trimming cost V 0 bases and J 1 base, with 12 bases left between them. The CDR3 is made up of 17 amino acids. The germline V gene encodes CDR1 MDHEN and CDR2 SYDVKM. The CDR3 DNA reads as TGTGCCAGCAGTTTATGGGACAGTGGAGGAACTAATGAAAAACTGTTTTTT. As protein: CASSLWDSGGTNEKLFF.

This clonotype turned up a few times. The chain links TRBV7-2 to TRBJ2-7, with 10 bases identical to TRBD1. The junction had 4 bases not matched to a gene; V was cut back by 3 bases and J by 5 bases. Germline V lookup: CDR1 SGHTA, CDR2 FQGNSA. The CDR3 has 14 residues. The CDR3 loop is CASSLGQGIDEQYF. In DNA form, the CDR3 reads TGTGCCAGCAGCTTGGGACAGGGGATCGACGAGCAGTACTTC.

This clonotype turned up a few times. The rearrangement joins TRBV20-1 to TRBJ2-3, with 7 nucleotides matching TRBD2. V trimming: 1 base; J trimming: 0 bases; junction bases outside the gene matches: 1. This CDR3 spans 14 amino acids. Germline V gene data show CDR1 as DFQATT and CDR2 as SNEGSKA (reference sequence). In DNA, the CDR3 is TGCAGTGCTAGAGTAGCGGGCAGCACAGATACGCAGTATTTT. It codes for CSARVAGSTDTQYF.

The table lists this clonotype with a few counts. One end of the junction fails to match germline, which may point to a read error. The chain carries TRBV15 and TRBJ1-1; weak D call: TRBD1 (6 bases). The CDR3 loop spans 16 amino acids. Germline CDR1 reads LNHNV; CDR2 reads YYDKDF (reference sequence). CDR3 region: CATSTWGASMNTEAFF. The DNA for the CDR3 is TGTGCCACTAGCACGTGGGGGGCCTCCATGAACACTGAAGCTTTCTTT.

This clonotype was seen a handful of times. V is TRBV6-2 or TRBV6-3 and J is TRBJ2-7; 8 bases agree with TRBD1. The CDR3 runs to 15 residues. V lost 10 bases to trimming and J lost 2 bases; unmatched junction nucleotides: 13. Germline CDR1 MNHEY, CDR2 SVGEGT. CDR3 amino acids: CATLRQTGDTYEQYF. DNA of the CDR3: TGTGCCACTCTTCGTCAGACAGGGGATACCTACGAGCAGTACTTC.

This clonotype occurred a few times. The chain has TRBV5-6 and TRBJ2-7; D tentatively reads TRBD1 or TRBD2 (6 bases each). Trimming shortened V by 4 bases and J by 0 bases, and 17 bases separated the two germline ends. The CDR3 extends over 16 amino acids. Germline V gives CDR1 SGHDT, CDR2 YYEEEE. DNA of the CDR3: TGTGCCAGCAGCGACCCTACCCCGGGGGCCTCCTACGAGCAGTACTTC. Protein product: CASSDPTPGASYEQYF. The entire variable domain, with the rest obtained from reference TRBV5-6 and TRBJ2-7, is as follows: DAGVTQSPTHLIKTRGQQVTLRCSPKSGHDTVSWYQQALGQGPQFIFQYYEEEERQRGNFPDRFSGHQFPNYSSELNVNALLLGDSALYLCASSDPTPGASYEQYFGPGTRLTVT.

This clonotype turned up a few times. The chain is built from TRBV7-2 and TRBJ2-7, with D possibly called TRBD1 or TRBD2 (5 bases each). Germline CDR1 is SGHTA and CDR2 is FQGNSA. This CDR3 spans 11 amino acids. Trimming shortened V by 7 bases and J by 6 bases, and 10 bases separated the two germline ends. CDR3 in amino acids: CASISGTEQYF. The CDR3 DNA reads as TGTGCCAGCATTTCAGGGACCGAGCAGTACTTC.

This clonotype was counted many times. The rearrangement joins TRBV29-1 to TRBJ2-5; 11 nucleotides line up with TRBD1. The CDR3 is made up of 16 amino acids. Germline-derived CDR1 and CDR2 are SQVTM and ANQGSEA. J was trimmed by 7 bases and V by 7 bases; bases with no gene match: 17. The CDR3 region is CSAEEGTGGVPGTQYF. CDR3 bases: TGCAGCGCCGAGGAGGGGACAGGGGGAGTACCGGGGACCCAGTACTTC.

The J gene is TRBJ1-1, the V gene TRBV20-1; 7 positions agree with TRBD1. This CDR3 contains 15 residues. Trimming cost V 7 bases and J 2 bases; bases outside gene matches: 13. CDR1 is DFQATT, CDR2 SNEGSKA, per germline (reference sequence). The CDR3 DNA sequence: TGCAGTGTTTCCCTATCGGACAGGCGAAACACTGAAGCTTTCTTT. Translation: CSVSLSDRRNTEAFF.

The table lists this clonotype with many counts. The rearrangement links TRBV25-1 to TRBJ2-1; weak D call: TRBD2 (5 bases). This CDR3 contains 16 residues. V gave up 1 base and J gave up 3 bases, with 13 bases separating them. Germline loops: CDR1 MGHDK, CDR2 SYGVNS. The CDR3 nucleotides read TGTGCCAGCAGTGAATCGCGACTATCCTACTACAATGAGCAGTTCTTC. This gives the protein CASSESRLSYYNEQFF.

The table lists this clonotype with a few counts. The chain uses TRBV7-6 and TRBJ2-7, with a weak D call TRBD1 (5 bases). This CDR3 region has 14 residues. V lost 1 base and J 0 bases, leaving 7 bases between the germline ends. Germline CDR1 reads SGHVS; CDR2 reads FNYEAQ. CDR3 nucleotide sequence: TGTGCCAGCAGCTTAGAAGGGGACTCCTACGAGCAGTACTTC. It specifies CASSLEGDSYEQYF.

This clonotype has just a few counts. This chain links TRBV12-5 with TRBJ2-1; 11 nucleotides agree with TRBD2. V dropped 6 bases and J dropped 5; count of bases not matched to a gene: 6. Germline CDR1 is LGHNT and CDR2 is FRNRAP. The CDR3 runs 15 residues. CDR3 in amino acids: CASGVTSGSNNEQFF. The CDR3 nucleotides are TGTGCTAGTGGGGTCACTAGCGGGAGCAACAATGAGCAGTTCTTC.

Ten or more counts support this clonotype. The rearrangement uses TRBV5-5 and TRBJ2-1; TRBD2 matches 13 bases. V shed 4 bases, J shed 6 bases, and the junction held 4 bases outside the gene matches. CDR3 length: 15 amino acids. Germline V gene sequence: CDR1 SGHKS, CDR2 YYEKEE (reference sequence). The CDR3, as DNA: TGTGCCAGCAGCGAAACTAGCGGGAGGGTCAATGAGCAGTTCTTC. Translating it yields CASSETSGRVNEQFF.

This clonotype turned up a few times. This chain uses TRBV9 with TRBJ2-1; 7 bases fit TRBD2. Germline CDR1 SGDLS, CDR2 YYNGEE. J lost 3 bases, V lost 4 bases, and 7 bases had no gene match. The CDR3 is 15 amino acids. CDR3 loop: CASSQYGGVYNEQFF. For the CDR3, the DNA is TGTGCCAGCAGCCAGTATGGGGGGGTCTACAATGAGCAGTTCTTC.

The rearrangement links TRBV12-3 or TRBV12-4 to TRBJ2-7; 13 positions match TRBD2. The CDR3 is 14 amino acids. The trim removed 6 bases at V and 7 bases at J, leaving 6 bases unmatched. CDR3 protein: CASSLTGLAGEQYF. The CDR3 nucleotides are TGTGCCAGCAGCCTCACGGGACTAGCGGGAGAGCAGTACTTC.

The J gene is TRBJ2-3, the V gene TRBV6-1; perhaps TRBD1 as D (5 bases). Trimming pared 6 bases from V and 0 bases from J, leaving 16 bases between. Germline V gene sequence: CDR1 MNHNS, CDR2 SASEGT. This CDR3 region has 16 residues. CDR3 in amino acids: CASSPRQSPSTDTQYF. CDR3 bases: TGTGCCAGCAGCCCAAGACAGTCTCCCAGCACAGATACGCAGTATTTT.

This chain joins TRBV6-2 or TRBV6-3 and TRBJ2-7, with D perhaps matching TRBD1 or TRBD2 (5 bases each). The CDR3 runs to 14 residues. CDR1 is MNHEY and CDR2 is SVGEGT in the germline V gene. The V gene lost 6 bases and the J gene lost 3 bases, with 15 bases spanning the gap. The DNA for the CDR3 is TGTGCCAGCAGCCCCCTTGGGGGAATCTACGAGCAGTACTTC. This codes for CASSPLGGIYEQYF.

This clonotype was counted a few times. The chain carries TRBV29-1 and TRBJ2-1, with no clear D. CDR1 and CDR2 (germline): SQVTM, ANQGSEA. V lost 3 bases and J 9 bases, leaving 9 bases between the germline ends. This CDR3 spans 11 amino acids. CDR3 sequence (DNA): TGCAGCGTTGACGGAAAAGGTGAGCAGTTCTTC. It yields the protein CSVDGKGEQFF.

Ten or more counts support this clonotype. The V and J genes are TRBV28 and TRBJ2-1; TRBD2 agrees at 11 bases. With V trimmed by 2 bases and J by 2 bases, 5 bases remained unmatched. Germline lookup yields CDR1 MDHEN and CDR2 SYDVKM. CDR3 length: 17 residues. CDR3 amino acids: CASSLGHSGRAYNEQFF. The CDR3 DNA is TGTGCCAGCAGTTTAGGTCATAGCGGGAGGGCCTACAATGAGCAGTTCTTC.